This T cell receptor beta chain was identified during a study of early T cells in non-severe SARS-CoV-2 infection. V lost 1 base and J lost 8, with 12 bases in between. CDR1 and CDR2 from the germline V gene are SGHNT and YYREEE (reference sequence). The CDR3 loop spans 13 amino acids. TCRdb recomputed calls from the 5' RACE reads with MiXCR, one row per CDR3 protein. The sample contains 20,000 to 25,000 distinct CDR3 sequences, roughly 5.3% of which appear only once. The specimen was whole blood. This chain uses TRBV5-4 with TRBJ1-1; D remains ambiguous. The TCR sequence derives from an adult who was a healthcare worker with PCR-confirmed SARS-CoV-2 infection or an uninfected control (not recorded which). The CDR3 DNA reads TGTGCCAGCAGCTTGTTGAGTCTCGGAGAAGCTTTCTTT. It specifies CASSLLSLGEAFF.